This TCR beta chain was found in a study of beta chain features in type 1 diabetes. Expressed TCRB transcripts were sequenced after all isolated RNA was converted to cDNA. Sequenced by immunoSEQ multiplex PCR; TCRdb stores in-frame clones only, minus some. The sample lists hundreds of thousands of clones, about 14% occurring once. The study's findings and limits: TCRB CDR3s from Type 1 diabetes patients were moderately but significantly shorter in all four CD4+ subsets. Unsettled here was the matter of whether HLA type influences TCRB rearrangement. At VDJ recombination sites, type 1 diabetes patients had fewer insertions and more deleted nucleotides.

A note on this clone: What it recognizes is unknown.

Germline loops: CDR1 WSHSY, CDR2 SAAADI. This CDR3 contains 12 residues. V lost 6 bases to trimming and J lost 10 bases; unmatched junction nucleotides: 4. Sequencing input: naive CD4+ T cells from blood. This receptor was taken from a woman aged 40 to 50 in good health. The V and J genes are TRBV10-2 and TRBJ2-1; TRBD2 matches at 9 bases. The CDR3 DNA reads TGCGCCAGCAGATTTGCGGGGGGGGAGCAGTTCTTC. It translates to CASRFAGGEQFF.